The sequence of this TCR beta chain was determined in a study of T cell responses to AZD1222 COVID-19 vaccine. Study-wide findings and caveats: Sampling that yielded the repertoires occurred only after the peak T cell response. It was only a handful of AZD1222 recipients who were seropositive at baseline. The study found Spike-specific TCR breadth and depth rose after two AZD1222 doses. White British ancestry dominated among donors, who included more females, and clonal diversity was possibly underestimated.

The repertoire was sequenced with immunoSEQ multiplex PCR; TCRdb's copy has only in-frame clones and lacks some. The sample has roughly 130,000 clones, just over 85% seen once. To note about this clone: Antigen unknown.

This receptor was taken from an adult in good health. The sequenced sample was peripheral blood, obtained on day 0 of AZD1222 vaccination.

The DNA for the CDR3 is TGTGCCAGTAGCAAAACAGGAATCTACGAGCAGTACTTC. Its protein is CASSKTGIYEQYF. The rearrangement joins TRBV19 to TRBJ2-7, with D possibly TRBD1 on 5 matching bases. V was cut by 6 bases and J by 3 bases, with 12 bases left in between. Germline values: CDR1 LNHDA, CDR2 SQIVND (reference sequence). This CDR3 contains 13 residues.